These 23 T cell receptor beta chains came from one sample sequenced in a study of shared clonotypes between healthy human individuals. The assay was immunoSEQ multiplex PCR, and TCRdb's table has in-frame clones only and misses some. Here the sample spans about 1 million clones, 70% to 80% being singletons. The sequenced sample was memory CD4+ T cells sorted from blood. The subset here: CD45RA-negative fraction. These receptors all stem from a man between 18 and 29 years old in good health.

This clone was counted a single time. The chain combines TRBV23-1 with TRBJ2-7; 11 bases are a match to TRBD1. TRBV23-1 is an open reading frame, and its role is uncertain. The junction had 11 bases not matched to a gene; V was cut back by 4 bases and J by 6 bases. CDR3 length: 16 amino acids. For the CDR3, the DNA is TGCGCCAGCAGTCGCGGGACAGGGGGACTCTCTGCCGAGCAGTACTTC. Translated: CASSRGTGGLSAEQYF.

The rearrangement links TRBV11-2 to TRBJ1-6; D gene ambiguous. In germline, CDR1 is SGHAT, CDR2 FQNNGV. Trimming stripped 1 base from V and 8 bases from J, with 9 bases between. This CDR3 contains 14 residues. The CDR3 loop is CASSLGNGYSPLHF. The CDR3 nucleotides are TGTGCCAGCAGCTTAGGAAACGGGTATTCACCCCTCCACTTT. The full variable domain, rest sourced from reference TRBV11-2 and TRBJ1-6, is EAGVAQSPRYKIIEKRQSVAFWCNPISGHATLYWYQQILGQGPKLLIQFQNNGVVDDSQLPKDRFSAERLKGVDSTLKIQPAKLEDSAVYLCASSLGNGYSPLHFGNGTRLTVT.

The rearrangement joins TRBV5-1 to TRBJ1-4; 11 nucleotides align to TRBD1. This CDR3 is 15 amino acids long. V was clipped by 4 bases and J by 6 bases; unmatched bases: 5. Per the germline V gene, CDR1 is SGHRS and CDR2 is YFSETQ. CDR3 DNA sequence: TGCGCCAGCAGCACCCGGACAGGGGGCGATGAAAAACTGTTTTTT. Protein product: CASSTRTGGDEKLFF. The whole variable domain, remainder taken from reference TRBV5-1 and TRBJ1-4, is KAGVTQTPRYLIKTRGQQVTLSCSPISGHRSVSWYQQTPGQGLQFLFEYFSETQRNKGNFPGRFSGRQFSNSRSEMNVSTLELGDSALYLCASSTRTGGDEKLFFGSGTQLSVL.

This clone was counted once. With a far larger clone one base away, a read error is the likely cause. The identical CDR3 is also encoded by other nucleotide sequences in the sample. The chain links TRBV7-2 to TRBJ1-1, with D unresolved. Trimming left V 3 bases short and J 0 bases short, with 5 bases between. CDR3 length: 13 residues. Germline CDR1 is SGHTA and CDR2 is FQGNSA. The CDR3 nucleotides are TGTGCCAGCAGCTTGGAGATGAACACTGAAGCTTTCTTT. This sequence encodes CASSLEMNTEAFF. The full variable domain, completed using reference TRBV7-2 and TRBJ1-1, is GAGVSQSPSNKVTEKGKDVELRCDPISGHTALYWYRQSLGQGLEFLIYFQGNSAPDKSGLPSDRFSAERTGGSVSTLTIQRTQQEDSAVYLCASSLEMNTEAFFGQGTRLTVV.

This clone was found many times. The CDR3 is CASSHYRTVHYGYTF. The CDR3 DNA reads TGTGCCAGCAGCCACTACAGGACAGTTCACTATGGCTACACCTTC. This rearrangement joins TRBV16 to TRBJ1-2; D is perhaps TRBD1 (6 bases). Trimming cost V 3 bases and J 3 bases, with 14 bases left between them. Germline values: CDR1 KGHSY, CDR2 FQNENV. This CDR3 comprises 15 residues.

This chain uses TRBV27 with TRBJ1-1, with D uncertain. The CDR3 runs 16 residues. Trimming removed 2 bases from V and 0 bases from J, with 13 bases in between. Germline lookup yields CDR1 MNHEY and CDR2 SMNVEV (reference sequence). CDR3 region: CASSLGVSVMNTEAFF. In nucleotides, the CDR3 is TGTGCCAGCAGTTTAGGGGTGTCAGTGATGAACACTGAAGCTTTCTTT.

This clone was detected only a few times. The chain has TRBV7-2 and TRBJ2-2; 9 nucleotides align to TRBD2. The CDR3 extends over 16 amino acids. Germline V gene data show CDR1 as SGHTA and CDR2 as FQGNSA. V shed 2 bases, J shed 4 bases, and the junction held 5 bases outside the gene matches. For the CDR3, the DNA is TGTGCCAGCAGCTTACAGACTAGCGGCGGCACCGGGGAGCTGTTTTTT. This encodes CASSLQTSGGTGELFF.

The chain combines TRBV5-1 with TRBJ1-1, with D uncertain. The CDR3 has 14 residues. V lost 4 bases to trimming and J lost 0 bases, with 10 bases between them. CDR1 and CDR2 from the germline V gene are SGHRS and YFSETQ. The CDR3 region has the DNA TGCGCCAGCAGCCCGGAAAGGATGAACACTGAAGCTTTCTTT. This sequence encodes CASSPERMNTEAFF. Combining the CDR3 with reference TRBV5-1 and TRBJ1-1 gives the whole variable domain KAGVTQTPRYLIKTRGQQVTLSCSPISGHRSVSWYQQTPGQGLQFLFEYFSETQRNKGNFPGRFSGRQFSNSRSEMNVSTLELGDSALYLCASSPERMNTEAFFGQGTRLTVV.

Details on this clone: Different DNA sequences within this sample yield the same CDR3. The V gene is TRBV5-1, the J gene TRBJ2-3; no firm D call. Germline CDR1 and CDR2: SGHRS and YFSETQ. The CDR3 contains 14 residues. V gave up 1 base and J gave up 3 bases, with 9 bases separating them. The CDR3 nucleotides are TGCGCCAGCAGCTTGTCGCTGGTTACAGATACGCAGTATTTT. It specifies CASSLSLVTDTQYF. The whole variable domain, filled in from reference TRBV5-1 and TRBJ2-3, reads KAGVTQTPRYLIKTRGQQVTLSCSPISGHRSVSWYQQTPGQGLQFLFEYFSETQRNKGNFPGRFSGRQFSNSRSEMNVSTLELGDSALYLCASSLSLVTDTQYFGPGTRLTVL.

This chain connects TRBV30 to TRBJ2-1; a possible D gene is TRBD2 (6 bases). V lost 3 bases to trimming and J lost 5 bases, with 14 bases between them. CDR3 length: 14 amino acids. Germline CDR1 reads GTSNPN; CDR2 reads SVGIG (reference sequence). This chain's CDR3 is CAWSRDSRNNEQFF. CDR3 nucleotides: TGTGCCTGGAGCCGGGACTCACGAAACAATGAGCAGTTCTTC.

This clone appeared a single time. J is TRBJ2-3 and V is TRBV5-4, with 9 bases aligning to TRBD1. V dropped 5 bases and J dropped 0; count of bases not matched to a gene: 4. The germline V gene encodes CDR1 SGHNT and CDR2 YYREEE (reference sequence). The CDR3 has 15 amino acids. Here the CDR3 DNA reads TGTGCCAGCAGACCGGACAGGGGCAGCACAGATACGCAGTATTTT. It yields the protein CASRPDRGSTDTQYF.

This clone is a singleton in its sample. V usage is TRBV4-1 and J usage is TRBJ1-2; D is unresolved. Germline V lookup: CDR1 MGHRA, CDR2 YSYEKL. With 0 bases removed from V and 9 bases from J, the gap between germline ends came to 8 bases. CDR3 length: 12 residues. CDR3 loop: CASSQEVGRYTF. CDR3 sequence (DNA): TGCGCCAGCAGCCAAGAAGTAGGCCGCTACACCTTC.

In this sample, this clone turned up once. This chain joins TRBV19 and TRBJ2-1, with 7 bases fitting TRBD1. This CDR3 region has 13 residues. V dropped 10 bases and J dropped 3; count of bases not matched to a gene: 6. The V gene's germline CDR1 is LNHDA and CDR2 SQIVND (reference sequence). The CDR3 DNA reads as TGTGCCACGACCGGGACAGACTACAATGAGCAGTTCTTC. Protein sequence: CATTGTDYNEQFF. Filled out from reference TRBV19 and TRBJ2-1, the complete variable domain reads DGGITQSPKYLFRKEGQNVTLSCEQNLNHDAMYWYRQDPGQGLRLIYYSQIVNDFQKGDIAEGYSVSREKKESFPLTVTSAQKNPTAFYLCATTGTDYNEQFFGPGTRLTVL.

In its sample, this clone was seen a few times. CDR3 DNA: TGTGCCAGCAGCACCACAGGGGCTCTGGACACTGAAGCTTTCTTT. Translated: CASSTTGALDTEAFF. This chain joins TRBV7-8 and TRBJ1-1; 7 bases line up with TRBD1. Germline assignment: CDR1 SGHVS and CDR2 FQNEAQ. V gave up 5 bases and J gave up 3 bases; unmatched junction bases: 9. The CDR3 is 15 amino acids.

The gene calls are TRBV29-1 and TRBJ2-1; weak D call: TRBD1 (5 bases). The germline gives CDR1 SQVTM, CDR2 ANQGSEA. V lost 7 bases and J 6 bases, leaving 16 bases between the germline ends. The CDR3 length is 13 residues. CDR3 in amino acids: CSGTEGVGNEQFF. DNA of the CDR3: TGCAGCGGTACCGAAGGGGTGGGCAATGAGCAGTTCTTC.

J is TRBJ2-7 and V is TRBV2; TRBD1 matches at 9 bases. The CDR3 consists of 15 residues. After removal of 5 bases from V and 0 bases from J, the junction contained 5 bases not matched to a gene. In germline, CDR1 is SNHLY, CDR2 FYNNEI. The CDR3 region has the DNA TGTGCCAGCAGTATAGACAGGGGGTACTCCTACGAGCAGTACTTC. It codes for CASSIDRGYSYEQYF.

This chain connects TRBV29-1 to TRBJ2-1; the match to TRBD1 covers 7 bases. Germline lookup yields CDR1 SQVTM and CDR2 ANQGSEA. The CDR3 contains 15 residues. The J segment lost 6 bases and the V segment lost 0 bases, leaving 8 bases of the junction unmatched. CDR3 sequence reads: CSVEERGDSRNEQFF. CDR3 coding DNA: TGCAGCGTTGAAGAGAGAGGGGACAGCCGCAATGAGCAGTTCTTC.

The chain links TRBV5-1 to TRBJ2-3; 9 bases are a match to TRBD1. The CDR3 covers 15 residues. The ends lost 3 bases at V and 4 bases at J; junction bases unmatched: 6. Per the germline V gene, CDR1 is SGHRS and CDR2 is YFSETQ. The CDR3 DNA is TGCGCCAGCAGCTGGGCACAGGGGGCATCAGATACGCAGTATTTT. It specifies CASSWAQGASDTQYF.

The V call is TRBV7-2, the J call TRBJ2-1, with 12 nucleotides matching TRBD2. Losses at the gene ends were 5 bases for V and 7 bases for J; bases not matched to a gene: 12. CDR1 is SGHTA and CDR2 is FQGNSA in the germline V gene. This CDR3 is built from 17 residues. The CDR3 DNA reads TGTGCCAGCAGCCCCTCTAGCGGGGGGGCCTCGATTAATGAGCAGTTCTTC. Translating gives CASSPSSGGASINEQFF.

This clone was counted between two and nine times. This sequence joins TRBV28 and TRBJ1-1, with D possibly matching TRBD1 (5 bases). CDR1 is MDHEN, CDR2 SYDVKM, per germline. Trimming stripped 5 bases from V and 0 bases from J, with 10 bases between. The CDR3 covers 14 residues. The CDR3 loop is CASSRDGLNTEAFF. The DNA for the CDR3 is TGTGCCAGCAGTAGGGACGGATTGAACACTGAAGCTTTCTTT.

The chain has TRBV18 and TRBJ1-5; TRBD1 might be the D (6 bases). The CDR3 has 18 residues. V dropped 1 base and J dropped 2 bases, with 18 bases sitting between them. Per germline, CDR1 KGHSH and CDR2 LQKENI. Here the CDR3 DNA reads TGTGCCAGCTCACCACAGGAGGGGGGGACTATTGGCAATCAGCCCCAGCATTTT. Amino acid sequence: CASSPQEGGTIGNQPQHF.

The rearrangement uses TRBV2 and TRBJ1-5; the match to TRBD1 covers 8 bases. The germline CDR1 and CDR2 sequences are SNHLY and FYNNEI. The CDR3 spans 15 residues. The V gene end was trimmed by 6 bases and the J gene end by 7 bases; junction bases not matched to a gene: 11. The CDR3 nucleotides read TGTGCCAGCAGGATGGGACAGGTTGGGCGGCAGCCCCAGCATTTT. It is translated as CASRMGQVGRQPQHF.

The V call is TRBV7-9, the J call TRBJ2-5; 8 nucleotides line up with TRBD2. Germline V CDR1 and CDR2: SEHNR, FQNEAQ (reference sequence). J was trimmed by 3 bases and V by 5 bases; bases with no gene match: 8. The CDR3 sequence is 15 residues long. CDR3 protein: CASSITGLVKETQYF. The DNA of the CDR3 is TGTGCCAGCAGCATTACGGGACTAGTTAAAGAGACCCAGTACTTC.